This T cell receptor beta chain emerged from a study of blood T cell repertoires in COVID-19. Authors' methods: Counts of nucleated cells, estimated from reference gene primer amplification, were obtained. Method: immunoSEQ multiplex PCR; TCRdb's copy keeps in-frame clones and lacks some. The V and J calls and clone size were taken over from that table, and D and trimming were inferred from the DNA. The sample has 95,000 to 150,000 clones; roughly 89% are singletons. The sample holds one count of this clone. This TCR came from a woman aged 30 to 39 who had recovered from COVID-19. Specimen: PBMCs or T cells enriched from blood (not recorded which).

This CDR3 reads CASSLVMGGGYEQYF. As DNA, the CDR3 is TGTGCCAGCAGCTTAGTAATGGGGGGTGGGTACGAGCAGTACTTC. The chain uses TRBV7-2 and TRBJ2-7; D might be TRBD2 (6 bases). V was clipped by 1 base and J by 4 bases, with 14 bases between them. This CDR3 has 15 residues. Per the germline V gene, CDR1 is SGHTA and CDR2 is FQGNSA.